A selection of T cell receptor beta chains follows, all from one sample in a study of shared clonotypes between healthy human individuals. Generated by immunoSEQ multiplex PCR, the TCRdb table keeps only in-frame clones and is missing some. The sample contains fewer than 1.8 million clones, 98% of which appear only once. Sequences were obtained from naive CD4+ T cells sorted from blood. The origin of the receptors is a young man in good health. The CDR3 runs from the conserved cysteine through the conserved F or W. Each record gives: J gene, V gene, D gene, clone size, CDR3 protein, CDR3 DNA. A D gene is named only where the DNA matches it firmly. Clone size is stated in some rows and not others, as once, few, many or a class when expanded.

>TRBJ1-2|TRBV29-1|.|.
CSVELPYGYTF
TGCAGCGTTGAGTTACCCTATGGCTACACCTTC
>TRBJ1-4|TRBV30|.|.
CARTTANEKLFF
TGTGCCCGAACGACGGCGAATGAAAAACTGTTTTTT
>TRBJ1-1|TRBV4-3|.|.
CASSPGAGRGTEAFF
TGCGCCAGCAGCCCCGGGGCAGGCAGGGGCACTGAAGCTTTCTTT
>TRBJ2-1|TRBV14|.|.
CASSPGAVSYNEQFF
TGTGCCAGCAGCCCCGGGGCAGTATCCTACAATGAGCAGTTCTTC
>TRBJ1-1|TRBV7-8|TRBD1|.
CASSYNPGQENTEAFF
TGTGCCAGCAGCTATAACCCGGGACAGGAGAACACTGAAGCTTTCTTT
>TRBJ2-1|TRBV5-1|.|.
CASSLTGIHEQFF
TGCGCCAGCAGCTTGACAGGTATCCATGAGCAGTTCTTC
>TRBJ2-2|TRBV21-1|.|.
CASSRAGQGARTGELFF
TGTGCCAGCAGCAGAGCGGGACAGGGGGCGCGGACCGGGGAGCTGTTTTTT
>TRBJ2-4|TRBV30|TRBD1|.
CAWSRAGGFDIQYF
TGTGCCTGGAGTCGGGCAGGGGGCTTTGACATTCAGTACTTC
>TRBJ2-1|TRBV5-1|TRBD2|.
CASSPAALAGAIHNEQFF
TGCGCCAGCAGCCCCGCCGCCTTAGCGGGAGCCATACACAATGAGCAGTTCTTC
>TRBJ2-7|TRBV28|.|.
CASSLWPRDRSGDEQYF
TGTGCCAGCAGTTTATGGCCCCGGGACAGGAGCGGGGACGAGCAGTACTTC
>TRBJ1-1|TRBV18|.|once
CASSPGLGVSEAFF
TGTGCCAGCTCACCTGGTTTGGGGGTATCTGAAGCTTTCTTT
>TRBJ1-5|TRBV30|.|.
CAWSVGRNSNQPQHF
TGTGCCTGGAGTGTGGGCAGAAATAGCAATCAGCCCCAGCATTTT
>TRBJ1-5|TRBV2|.|.
CASKVRGSNQPQHF
TGTGCCAGCAAAGTTAGGGGTAGCAATCAGCCCCAGCATTTT
>TRBJ2-7|TRBV28|.|.
CASSSPGPSGEQYF
TGTGCCAGCAGTTCACCGGGACCCTCAGGCGAGCAGTACTTC
>TRBJ1-1|TRBV27|TRBD1|.
CASSLLGGDTEAFF
TGTGCCAGCAGTTTACTAGGGGGCGACACTGAAGCTTTCTTT
>TRBJ1-5|TRBV6-4|.|.
CASSAGLDQPQHF
TGTGCCAGCAGTGCAGGGCTCGATCAGCCCCAGCATTTT
>TRBJ1-2|TRBV18|TRBD1|once
CASSPDRVRRNYGYTF
TGTGCCAGCTCACCGGACAGGGTTCGAAGGAACTATGGCTACACCTTC
>TRBJ1-4|TRBV20-1|.|.
CSAWFREKLFF
TGCAGTGCTTGGTTTAGAGAAAAACTGTTTTTT
>TRBJ2-7|TRBV2|.|.
CASSGPIREGEQYF
TGTGCCAGCAGTGGACCAATCCGCGAGGGCGAGCAGTACTTC
>TRBJ2-5|TRBV2|TRBD2|once
CASSDELAGTRTQYF
TGTGCCAGCAGTGACGAACTAGCGGGAACCAGAACCCAGTACTTC
>TRBJ1-1|TRBV11-2|.|.
CASSLDQYTEAFF
TGTGCCAGCAGCTTAGACCAGTACACTGAAGCTTTCTTT
>TRBJ2-7|TRBV7-8|TRBD1|.
CASSLGQKYEQYF
TGTGCCAGCAGCTTGGGACAGAAATACGAGCAGTACTTC
>TRBJ1-5|TRBV6-1|.|once
CASSGGSSNQPQHF
TGTGCCAGCTCGGGGGGTTCGAGCAATCAGCCCCAGCATTTT
>TRBJ2-7|TRBV18|TRBD1|.
CASSPATGGGYEQYF
TGTGCCAGCTCACCAGCGACAGGGGGCGGTTACGAGCAGTACTTC
>TRBJ2-5|TRBV7-3|TRBD2|.
CASSAKGAGGGVQETQYF
TGTGCCAGCAGCGCCAAAGGGGCGGGAGGAGGCGTTCAAGAGACCCAGTACTTC
>TRBJ1-5|TRBV28|.|.
CASSFGQRNQPQHF
TGTGCCAGCAGTTTTGGACAGCGAAATCAGCCCCAGCATTTT
>TRBJ1-2|TRBV19|.|.
CASSIGGQQGYGYTF
TGTGCCAGTAGTATCGGTGGGCAGCAGGGGTATGGCTACACCTTC